One sample yielded the 2 T cell receptor beta chains listed below, sequenced in a study of blood T cell repertoires in COVID-19. Libraries were prepared by immunoSEQ multiplex PCR; TCRdb keeps only in-frame clonotypes and omits some of them. In the table there are roughly 200,000 clones, 70% to 90% of which are singletons. The sequencing sample was made of peripheral blood. The source of these receptors is a woman of 80 years or more with acute or convalescent COVID-19.

J is TRBJ2-1 and V is TRBV5-1, with D uncertain. Germline CDR1 is SGHRS and CDR2 is YFSETQ. This CDR3 has 11 residues. V lost 4 bases, J lost 6 bases, and 5 bases lay in between. The CDR3 region is CASSTVNEQFF. The CDR3 nucleotides read TGCGCCAGCAGCACGGTCAATGAGCAGTTCTTC.

The chain links TRBV7-8 to TRBJ1-6; unclear D gene. The V gene lost 2 bases and the J gene lost 3 bases, with 8 bases spanning the gap. The germline CDR1 and CDR2 sequences are SGHVS and FQNEAQ. The CDR3 covers 15 residues. CDR3 DNA: TGTGCCAGCAGCTTATTCGGGATCTATAATTCACCCCTCCACTTT. Encoded protein: CASSLFGIYNSPLHF.